This T cell receptor (beta chain) was sequenced during a study of technical replicates of blood from several donors. Sequencing was performed with immunoSEQ multiplex PCR; in TCRdb, only in-frame clones are kept and a portion is missing. The sample shows roughly 85,000 clones, over 85% of them seen only once. This CDR3 comprises 14 residues. Germline V gives CDR1 MNHEY, CDR2 SVGAGI. The V gene end was trimmed by 4 bases and the J gene end by 9 bases; junction bases not matched to a gene: 5. The TCR was taken from a human donor in good health. The rearrangement uses TRBV6-5 and TRBJ1-6; 8 bases match TRBD1. Sequenced: T cells isolated from PBMCs. Here the CDR3 DNA reads TGTGCCAGCAGTTCCGGACAGGGAACTTCACCCCTCCACTTT. It encodes CASSSGQGTSPLHF.